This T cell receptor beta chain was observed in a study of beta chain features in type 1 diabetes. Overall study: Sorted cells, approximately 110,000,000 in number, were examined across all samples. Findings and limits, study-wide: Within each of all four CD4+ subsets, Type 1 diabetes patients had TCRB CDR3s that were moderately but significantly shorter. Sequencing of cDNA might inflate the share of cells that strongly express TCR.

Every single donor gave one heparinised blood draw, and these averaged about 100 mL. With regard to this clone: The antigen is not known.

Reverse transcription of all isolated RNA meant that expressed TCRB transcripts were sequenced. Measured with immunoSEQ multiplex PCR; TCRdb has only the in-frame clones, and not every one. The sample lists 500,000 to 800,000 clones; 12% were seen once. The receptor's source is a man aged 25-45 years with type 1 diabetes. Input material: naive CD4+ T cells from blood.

CDR3 sequence reads: CASSHREVGEKLFF. The CDR3 DNA sequence: TGTGCCAGCAGCCACCGAGAAGTAGGCGAAAAACTGTTTTTT. The J gene is TRBJ1-4, the V gene TRBV9; D unresolved. CDR3 length equals 14 residues. The germline CDR1 and CDR2 sequences are SGDLS and YYNGEE. The V and J ends lost 4 bases and 8 bases respectively, with 15 bases between them.